This entry is about one T cell receptor (beta chain). Germline loops: CDR1 KGHSH, CDR2 LQKENI. Trimming pared 5 bases from V and 5 bases from J, leaving 10 bases between. This CDR3 region has 13 residues. This specimen belongs to a study of control samples from healthy donors and cancer patients. Generated by immunoSEQ multiplex PCR, the TCRdb table keeps only in-frame clones and is missing some. Of 150,000 to 200,000 clones in the sample, roughly 90% were seen once. The sequenced sample was blood. This clonotype was sampled from a man in his thirties or forties in good health. This chain connects TRBV18 to TRBJ1-5; D is perhaps TRBD1 (6 bases). Here the CDR3 reads CASSGGRDQPQHF. DNA of the CDR3: TGTGCCAGCTCAGGGGGCAGAGATCAGCCCCAGCATTTT.